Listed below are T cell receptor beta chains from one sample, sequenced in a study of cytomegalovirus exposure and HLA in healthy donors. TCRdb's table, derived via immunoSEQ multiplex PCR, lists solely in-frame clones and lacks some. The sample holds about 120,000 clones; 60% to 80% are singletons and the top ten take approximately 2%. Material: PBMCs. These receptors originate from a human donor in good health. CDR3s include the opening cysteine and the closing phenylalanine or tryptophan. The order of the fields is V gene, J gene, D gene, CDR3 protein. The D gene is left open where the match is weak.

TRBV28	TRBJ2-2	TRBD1	CASTGQVNTGELFF
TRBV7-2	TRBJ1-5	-	CASSLNGQPQHF
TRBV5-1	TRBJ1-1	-	CASSLGYPDDGVNTEAFF
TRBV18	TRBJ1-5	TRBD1	CASSPRQGDQPQHF
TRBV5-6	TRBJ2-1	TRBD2	CASSPGEVAGAGEQFF
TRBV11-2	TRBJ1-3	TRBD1	CASSSRGQGESGNTIYF
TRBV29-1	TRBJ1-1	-	CSVDATLNTEAFF
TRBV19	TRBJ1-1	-	CASSIDPGGEAFF
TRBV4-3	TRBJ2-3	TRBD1	CASSHLTGTGGTDTQYF
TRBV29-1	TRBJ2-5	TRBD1	CSVDETGEQETQYF
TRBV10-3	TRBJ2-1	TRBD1	CAINEPGQGDEQFF
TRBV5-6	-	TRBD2	CASSLAPGGYEQYF
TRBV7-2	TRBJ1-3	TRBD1	CASSSTLGQGGTIYF
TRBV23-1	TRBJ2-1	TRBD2	CASSHYIGTRPYNEQFF
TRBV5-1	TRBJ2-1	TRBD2	CASSWTSGLYNEQFF
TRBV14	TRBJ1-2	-	CASSLDPRGGYTF
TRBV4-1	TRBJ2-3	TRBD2	CASSLTSGGALRRDTQYF
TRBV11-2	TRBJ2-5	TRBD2	CASSLGRLAGDQETQYF
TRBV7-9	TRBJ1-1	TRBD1	CASSQGTGLYTEAFF
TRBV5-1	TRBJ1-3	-	CASSAGGTTGNTIYF
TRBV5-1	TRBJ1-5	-	CASSYGPTQPQHF
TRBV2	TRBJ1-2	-	CASVNRARYGYTF
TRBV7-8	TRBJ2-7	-	CASSPTGFNEQYF
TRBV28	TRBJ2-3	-	CASNPGLISTDTQYF
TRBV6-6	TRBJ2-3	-	CASSYIGGGRNTQYF
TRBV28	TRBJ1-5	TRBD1	CASSSPSGQGRQPQHF
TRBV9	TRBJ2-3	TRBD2	CASSVGGGTPTQYF
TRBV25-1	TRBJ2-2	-	CASTSTGELFF
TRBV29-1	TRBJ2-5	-	CSVGGLAGGPQETQYF
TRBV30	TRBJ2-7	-	CAWRLTREQYF
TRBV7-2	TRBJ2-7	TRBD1	CASSPRTGDTSSRSEQYF
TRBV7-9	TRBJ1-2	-	CASSLEQGRGYTF
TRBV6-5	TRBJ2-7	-	CASSYSRGRYEQYF
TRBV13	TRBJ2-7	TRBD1	CASSKRDRGRDEQYF
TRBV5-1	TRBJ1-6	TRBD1	CASSIHLGGTGGNSPLHF
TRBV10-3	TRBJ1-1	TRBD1	CAISATTGVMNTEAFF
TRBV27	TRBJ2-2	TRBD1	CASTNRGRTTGELFF
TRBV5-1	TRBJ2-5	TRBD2	CASCYSGGAETQYF
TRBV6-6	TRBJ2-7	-	CASSFPDRNEQYF
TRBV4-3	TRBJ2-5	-	CASSQDSEEGETQYF
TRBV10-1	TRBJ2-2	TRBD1	CASSGQGAGGELFF
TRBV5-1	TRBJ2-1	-	CASSLGDDRSNEQFF
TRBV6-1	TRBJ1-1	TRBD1	CASRKGQGAGEAFF
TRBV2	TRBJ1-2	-	CASSRTADNYGYTF
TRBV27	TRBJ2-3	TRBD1	CAIGQGTQYF
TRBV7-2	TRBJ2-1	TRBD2	CASSILAGVVHEQFF
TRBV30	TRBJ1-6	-	CAWSPSGDSPLHF
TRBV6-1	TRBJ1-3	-	CASNTIQGSNTIYF
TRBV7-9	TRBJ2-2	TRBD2	CSSSSEGTSGRSGELFF
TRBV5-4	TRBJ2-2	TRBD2	CASSLPKTSGTHTGELFF
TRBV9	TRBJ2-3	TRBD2	CASSVGASGATDTQYF
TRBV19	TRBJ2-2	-	CASRFGAPNTGELFF
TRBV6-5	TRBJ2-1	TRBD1	CASSYTKDRVLQFF
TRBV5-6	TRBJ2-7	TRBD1	CASSRTGGYNEQYF
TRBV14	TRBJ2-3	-	CASGDLSLPDTQYF
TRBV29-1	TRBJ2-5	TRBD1	CSVGQGAGETQYF
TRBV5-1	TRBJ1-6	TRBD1	CASSLDPTGTSPLHF
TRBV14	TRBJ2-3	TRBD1	CASSQDYGDSTDTQYF